One and the same sample provided the 16 T cell receptor beta chains below, sequenced in a study of shared clonotypes between healthy human individuals. Using immunoSEQ multiplex PCR, the repertoire was profiled, and TCRdb retains in-frame clones only, with some absent. The sample has over 2 million clones, roughly 95% seen once; the top ten hold 1.1%. CD45RO negativity and positive selection for CCR7 defined naive CD8 cells, a population that excluded terminally differentiated effector memory CD45RA+ cells. Specimen: naive CD8+ T cells sorted from blood. The receptors originated from a man between 18 and 35 years old in good health.

This clone has just a few counts. V usage is TRBV6-6 and J usage is TRBJ2-3; D ambiguous. The CDR3 is 16 residues long. Germline V gene lookup returns CDR1 MNHNY and CDR2 SVGAGI (reference sequence). V dropped 5 bases and J dropped 1 base, with 16 bases sitting between them. For the CDR3, the DNA is TGTGCCAGCAGTCCGACCCGAGTTGGGGGCACAGATACGCAGTATTTT. As protein: CASSPTRVGGTDTQYF.

DNA of the CDR3: TGTGCCAGCAGCTTGTCCCGAGGGGCCCATGGCTACACCTTC. Encoded protein: CASSLSRGAHGYTF. The chain has TRBV5-4 and TRBJ1-2; D is perhaps TRBD1 (5 bases). Trimming stripped 1 base from V and 6 bases from J, with 13 bases between. This CDR3 is built from 14 residues. CDR1 is SGHNT and CDR2 is YYREEE in the germline V gene (reference sequence).

Points on this clone: A read error may be the cause here, since a much bigger clone is one base away. This chain uses TRBV7-9 with TRBJ1-1; D may be TRBD1 (5 bases). CDR3 length: 13 residues. Deletions cut 7 bases from V and 1 base from J, with 10 bases between. Germline V gene sequence: CDR1 SEHNR, CDR2 FQNEAQ (reference sequence). CDR3 sequence reads: CASTVGGNTEAFF. The CDR3 DNA follows: TGTGCCAGCACCGTCGGGGGGAACACTGAAGCTTTCTTT.

The chain carries TRBV7-9 and TRBJ2-1, with 9 nucleotides matching TRBD2. V was pared by 5 bases and J by 7 bases, with 12 bases of the junction left unmatched. CDR1 is SEHNR, CDR2 FQNEAQ, per germline (reference sequence). CDR3 size: 16 residues. The CDR3 sequence: CASSPPISGSSNEQFF. CDR3 nucleotides: TGTGCCAGCAGCCCCCCAATTAGCGGGAGTTCAAATGAGCAGTTCTTC.

Of note for this clone: Germline is not matched at one junction end, which may reflect a read error. The chain uses TRBV7-9 and TRBJ1-2; the match to TRBD1 covers 8 bases. CDR1 and CDR2 from the germline V gene are SEHNR and FQNEAQ (reference sequence). CDR3 size: 16 residues. The CDR3 reads CASSVAGTGTNYGYTF. The CDR3 DNA follows: TGTGCCAGCAGCGTAGCCGGGACAGGTACTAACTATGGCTACACCTTC. Full variable domain (outside the CDR3, taken from reference TRBV7-9 and TRBJ1-2): DTGVSQNPRHKITKRGQNVTFRCDPISEHNRLYWYRQTLGQGPEFLTYFQNEAQLEKSRLLSDRFSAERPKGSFSTLEIQRTEQGDSAMYLCASSVAGTGTNYGYTFGSGTRLTVV.

V and J are TRBV28 and TRBJ2-7; 11 bases are shared with TRBD1. V lost 7 bases and J lost 2; bases outside the gene matches: 13. This CDR3 is 17 amino acids long. Per the germline V gene, CDR1 is MDHEN and CDR2 is SYDVKM. The CDR3 region is CASTSYTGQGDPYEQYF. The CDR3 DNA sequence: TGTGCCAGCACTTCTTACACGGGACAGGGGGACCCCTACGAGCAGTACTTC.

The V call is TRBV6-5, the J call TRBJ1-6; 10 positions match TRBD1. CDR1 is MNHEY, CDR2 SVGAGI, per germline. After removal of 10 bases from V and 10 bases from J, the junction contained 7 bases not matched to a gene. This CDR3 has 13 amino acids. This chain's CDR3 is CAIDRGQASPLHF. For the CDR3, the DNA is TGTGCCATCGACAGGGGGCAAGCCTCACCCCTCCACTTT.

The chain recombines TRBV7-9 with TRBJ2-1; maybe TRBD2 (6 bases). Trimming took off 5 bases at V and 8 bases at J, with 28 bases between the two ends. The CDR3 runs to 18 residues. The germline gives CDR1 SEHNR, CDR2 FQNEAQ (reference sequence). The CDR3 DNA sequence: TGTGCCAGCAGCCCGGAGGGAGTAGGACCGAACGGACGGGATGAGCAGTTCTTC. Protein product: CASSPEGVGPNGRDEQFF.

On this clone: Other DNA sequences in the sample encode the same CDR3. The chain employs TRBV7-9 and TRBJ2-7; D unclear. This CDR3 is built from 13 residues. The V gene's germline CDR1 is SEHNR and CDR2 FQNEAQ (reference sequence). V was trimmed by 5 bases and J by 3 bases, leaving 11 bases between them. The CDR3 loop is CASSLTSGYEQYF. DNA for the CDR3: TGTGCCAGCAGCCTTACATCGGGCTACGAGCAGTACTTC.

The chain links TRBV7-6 to TRBJ2-7; TRBD1 agrees at 7 bases. Germline lookup yields CDR1 SGHVS and CDR2 FNYEAQ. V shed 3 bases, J shed 5 bases, and the junction held 7 bases outside the gene matches. This CDR3 spans 14 amino acids. CDR3: CASSFSVQGDEQYF. The DNA for the CDR3 is TGTGCCAGCAGCTTTTCCGTGCAGGGGGACGAGCAGTACTTC.

The V and J genes are TRBV6-1 and TRBJ1-4; D not certain. The CDR3 is 15 amino acids. Germline CDR1 MNHNS, CDR2 SASEGT. V lost 2 bases to trimming and J lost 6 bases, with 13 bases between them. The CDR3 bases are TGTGCCAGCAGTGAAACCCCCCTCGAGGATGAAAAACTGTTTTTT. Translating it yields CASSETPLEDEKLFF.

The gene calls are TRBV6-5 and TRBJ1-2; D might be TRBD1 (5 bases). The CDR3 has 16 residues. V lost 0 bases to trimming and J lost 3 bases, with 14 bases between them. Germline V gives CDR1 MNHEY, CDR2 SVGAGI. CDR3 region: CASSYSTGEKDYGYTF. In DNA, the CDR3 is TGTGCCAGCAGTTACTCGACGGGGGAGAAGGACTATGGCTACACCTTC.

This clone showed up just once. The rearrangement joins TRBV12-5 to TRBJ2-1; D is perhaps TRBD2 (6 bases). The V and J ends lost 5 bases and 2 bases respectively, with 13 bases between them. CDR1 is LGHNT and CDR2 is FRNRAP in the germline V gene. CDR3 length equals 15 residues. The CDR3 spells CASGPGSGAYNEQFF. The CDR3 DNA reads TGTGCTAGTGGTCCAGGTAGCGGAGCCTACAATGAGCAGTTCTTC.

This chain links TRBV5-6 with TRBJ2-7; unclear D gene. The V end lost 2 bases, the J end lost 3 bases, and 12 bases lay between the germline ends. Germline V gives CDR1 SGHDT, CDR2 YYEEEE. The CDR3 sequence is 14 residues long. CDR3 loop: CASSLGDTFYEQYF. CDR3 coding DNA: TGTGCCAGCAGCTTAGGTGACACCTTCTACGAGCAGTACTTC.

The chain links TRBV7-6 to TRBJ2-5, with 15 bases matching TRBD2. The CDR3 loop spans 18 amino acids. Germline CDR1 is SGHVS and CDR2 is FNYEAQ. With 5 bases clipped from V and 5 bases from J, the junction kept 12 bases outside the gene matches. The CDR3, as DNA: TGTGCCAGCAGCACCGGACTAGCGGGAGGGGAGGTCGGGGAGACCCAGTACTTC. It codes for CASSTGLAGGEVGETQYF.

The rearrangement uses TRBV7-6 and TRBJ2-7, with 11 bases aligning to TRBD2. The CDR3 runs to 18 residues. Germline assignment: CDR1 SGHVS and CDR2 FNYEAQ. V lost 1 base, J lost 3 bases, and 11 bases stayed unmatched. CDR3 nucleotide sequence: TGTGCCAGCAGCTTAGAGGTAGCGGGAGGGTCGGGTGGCTACGAGCAGTACTTC. Its protein is CASSLEVAGGSGGYEQYF.